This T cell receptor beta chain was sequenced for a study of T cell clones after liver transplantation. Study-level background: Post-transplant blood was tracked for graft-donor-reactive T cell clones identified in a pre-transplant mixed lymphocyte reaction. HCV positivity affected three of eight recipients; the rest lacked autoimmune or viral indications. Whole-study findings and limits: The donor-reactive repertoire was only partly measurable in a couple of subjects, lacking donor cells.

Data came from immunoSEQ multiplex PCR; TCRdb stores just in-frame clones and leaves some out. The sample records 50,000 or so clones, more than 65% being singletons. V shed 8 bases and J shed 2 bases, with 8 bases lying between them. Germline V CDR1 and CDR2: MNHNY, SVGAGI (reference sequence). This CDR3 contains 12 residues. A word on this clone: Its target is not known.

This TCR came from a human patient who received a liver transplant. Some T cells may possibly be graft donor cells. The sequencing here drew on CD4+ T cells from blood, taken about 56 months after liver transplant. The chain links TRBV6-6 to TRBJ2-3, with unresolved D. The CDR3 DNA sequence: TGTGCCAGCGGCTGGGACACAGATACGCAGTATTTT. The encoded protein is CASGWDTDTQYF.